A single sample is the source of the 5 T cell receptor beta chains below, sequenced in a study of blood T cell repertoires in COVID-19. Assay used: immunoSEQ multiplex PCR; TCRdb lists only in-frame clones, some missing. The top ten clones hold 16% of a sample with around 150,000 clones, about 74% of them seen once. The sequenced sample was peripheral blood. These receptors all stem from a man aged 50-60 years with acute or convalescent COVID-19.

The chain has TRBV19 and TRBJ1-2; 8 bases fit TRBD1. The J segment lost 4 bases and the V segment lost 6 bases, leaving 10 bases of the junction unmatched. The CDR3 is 15 amino acids. Germline CDR1 is LNHDA and CDR2 is SQIVND (reference sequence). The chain's CDR3 is CASRQADRVGYGYTF. The CDR3 DNA follows: TGTGCCAGTAGACAAGCGGACAGGGTTGGCTATGGCTACACCTTC.

This chain uses TRBV6-5 with TRBJ1-1; 10 bases line up with TRBD1. The germline V gene encodes CDR1 MNHEY and CDR2 SVGAGI. There are 14 residues in the CDR3. V lost 4 bases, J lost 5 bases, and 4 bases stayed unmatched. The CDR3 region has the DNA TGTGCCAGCAGTTGGACAGGGGGGGAAACTGAAGCTTTCTTT. Its translation is CASSWTGGETEAFF.

V gene TRBV5-1 combines with J gene TRBJ2-2, with 11 bases lining up with TRBD2. Trimming at V came to 2 bases and at J to 7 bases, leaving 7 bases not matched to a gene. Germline V CDR1 and CDR2: SGHRS, YFSETQ. The CDR3 runs to 16 residues. The CDR3 DNA sequence: TGCGCCAGCAGCTTTCTAGCGGGGGGTTCCGGCGGGGAGCTGTTTTTT. This codes for CASSFLAGGSGGELFF.

This chain links TRBV21-1 with TRBJ2-7; the table names TRBD1, a call not compared with the DNA. TRBV21-1 is noted as a pseudogene. This CDR3 comprises 11 residues. CDR3 nucleotides: TGTGCCAGCAGCAGGCCCTACGAGCAGTACGTC. This translates into CASSRPYEQYV.

The chain joins TRBV2 to TRBJ1-2; no clear D gene. Trimming removed 6 bases at V and 4 bases at J, with 12 bases between. CDR1 SNHLY and CDR2 FYNNEI come from the germline V gene. This CDR3 contains 13 residues. Here the CDR3 reads CASSLGSSYGYTF. As DNA, the CDR3 is TGTGCCAGCAGCTTAGGGAGCAGCTATGGCTACACCTTC.